This T cell receptor beta chain was sequenced in a study of regulatory dendritic cells for organ transplantation (dated by TCRdb to 2017 to 2019). Study-level background: The TCRbeta repertoires of sorted naive and memory CD4+ and CD8+ T cells were sequenced before and after allostimulation with regulatory or mature dendritic cells. Overall study results and their limits: Highly diverse repertoires were observed in naive CD4+ and CD8+ T cells, whereas lower diversity was observed in memory cells, and the most oligoclonal repertoires were found in memory CD8+ cells. Among the resting subsets, memory CD8+ T cells contained the most alloreactive TCR clonotypes. The authors pointed out considerable heterogeneity between individuals in the alloreactive memory CD8+ T cell pool, and only a couple of subjects were sequenced. Allostimulation expanded memory CD8+ clones in both subjects, but regulatory dendritic cells appeared to induce more limited expansion than mature dendritic cells.

The V and J ends are trimmed by 3 bases and 4 bases, leaving 3 bases between them. Taken from cysteine to phenylalanine, the CDR3 has 11 residues. The entry retains the CDR3 DNA only, 33 bases that are in frame from base 1. According to the germline V gene, CDR1 reads MDHEN and CDR2 reads SYDVKM. The TCRbeta CDR3 regions were amplified in a multiplexed two-step PCR with Vbeta-specific forward primers and Jbeta-specific reverse primers. Through the immunoSEQ service, the TCRbeta libraries were run on an Illumina instrument for sequencing. On the study's bioinformatics: IMGT annotation was used to assign V, D and J genes, and synthetic CDR3 analogues were used to correct the counts for multiplex PCR bias. Repertoire clonality was computed in the immunoSEQ Analyzer as one minus normalized Shannon entropy. Fisher's exact test with Benjamini-Hochberg false discovery rate control was used to define clonal expansion, with two-tailed P<0.01. The table was pulled from immuneACCESS by TCRdb, which kept in-frame rearrangements only. Such tables lose some clones; where checked, under half of the loss comes from unresolved V genes, and the rest has no known cause. For V, J and clone size, that table is used; D and trimming come from the DNA. The sample profile shows more than 35,000 clones; 80% to 95% of them were found once. The ten largest clones take up about 0.11% of the sample.

FACS was used to sort CD4+ or CD8+ cells into naive T cells, defined as CD45RA+, and memory T cells, defined as CD45RO+. Two healthy control subjects provided the T cells used for TCR sequencing. For the mixed lymphocyte reactions, sorted T cell subsets left unstimulated acted as baseline controls. Genomic DNA was extracted with the Qiagen DNeasy Blood & Tissue Kit. As regards this clone: The antigen it binds to is not known. No base quality information exists; no much larger clone differs at one position.

This receptor chain uses TRBV28 and TRBJ2-5; there is no confident call for the D gene. The sequencing sample was made of naive CD8+ T cells from blood. Interpreted using the paper, the cell subset or site label stands for: CD45RA+ naive T cells. The clonotype originates from a human donor in good health. The CDR3 loop reads CASSFLETQYF. The nucleotides read TGTGCCAGCAGTTTTTTAGAGACCCAGTACTTC.